This TCR beta chain was documented in a study of resident and recirculating memory T cells in vitiligo. Background on the study: Epidermis came from shave biopsies of lesional and nonlesional sites, plus PBMCs. General study results and limits: Sequences differed between biopsy sites and patients, suggesting private specificity.

Using immunoSEQ multiplex PCR, the repertoire was profiled, and TCRdb retains in-frame clones only, with some absent. The sample lists about 76,000 clones; roughly 94% were seen once. Turning to this clone: Its antigen is still unknown.

The sample comprised blood. This TCR was sampled from a male donor with vitiligo.

The CDR3 protein is CASSTQETQYF. CDR3 DNA sequence: TGTGCCAGCTCAACACAAGAGACCCAGTACTTC. The V gene is TRBV18, the J gene TRBJ2-5, with D unclear. The germline CDR1 and CDR2 sequences are KGHSH and LQKENI. V gave up 5 bases and J gave up 2 bases, with 3 bases separating them. The CDR3 totals 11 residues.